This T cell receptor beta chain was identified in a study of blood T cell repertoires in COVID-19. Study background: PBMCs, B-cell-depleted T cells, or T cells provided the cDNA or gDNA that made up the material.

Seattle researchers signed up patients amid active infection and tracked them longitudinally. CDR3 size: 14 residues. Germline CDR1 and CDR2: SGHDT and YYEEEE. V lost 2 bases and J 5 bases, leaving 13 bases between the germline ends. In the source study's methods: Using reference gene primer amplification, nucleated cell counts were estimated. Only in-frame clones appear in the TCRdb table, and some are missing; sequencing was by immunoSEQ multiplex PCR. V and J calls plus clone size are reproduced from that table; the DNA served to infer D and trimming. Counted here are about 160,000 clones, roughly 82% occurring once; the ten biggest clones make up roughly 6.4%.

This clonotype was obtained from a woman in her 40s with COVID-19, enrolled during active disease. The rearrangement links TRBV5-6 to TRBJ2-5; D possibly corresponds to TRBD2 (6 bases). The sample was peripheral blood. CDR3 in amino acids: CASSFGGSDETQYF. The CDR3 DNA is TGTGCCAGCAGCTTTGGAGGGTCGGATGAGACCCAGTACTTC.